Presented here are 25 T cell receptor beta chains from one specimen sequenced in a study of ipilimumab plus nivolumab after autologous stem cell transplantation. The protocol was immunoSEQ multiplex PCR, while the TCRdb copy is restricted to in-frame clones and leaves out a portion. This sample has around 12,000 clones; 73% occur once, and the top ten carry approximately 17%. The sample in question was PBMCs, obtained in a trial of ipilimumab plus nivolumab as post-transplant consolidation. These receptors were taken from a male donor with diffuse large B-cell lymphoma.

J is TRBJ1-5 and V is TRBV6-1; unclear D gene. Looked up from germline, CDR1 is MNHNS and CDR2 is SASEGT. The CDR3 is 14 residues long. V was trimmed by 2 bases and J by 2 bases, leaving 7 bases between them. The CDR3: CASSERRGNQPQHF. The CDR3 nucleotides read TGTGCCAGCAGTGAAAGGAGGGGCAATCAGCCCCAGCATTTT.

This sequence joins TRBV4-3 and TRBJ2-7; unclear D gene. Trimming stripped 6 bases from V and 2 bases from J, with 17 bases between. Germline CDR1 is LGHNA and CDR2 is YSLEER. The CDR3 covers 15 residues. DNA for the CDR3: TGCGCCAGCAGTCCCGAGATCGGCTTCCCCTACGAGCAGTACTTC. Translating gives CASSPEIGFPYEQYF.

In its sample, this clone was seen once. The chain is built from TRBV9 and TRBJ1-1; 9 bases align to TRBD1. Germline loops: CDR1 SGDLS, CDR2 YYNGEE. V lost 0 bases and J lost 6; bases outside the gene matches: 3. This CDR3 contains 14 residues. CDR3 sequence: CASSVVTGGSEAFF. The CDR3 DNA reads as TGTGCCAGCAGCGTAGTAACAGGGGGCTCTGAAGCTTTCTTT.

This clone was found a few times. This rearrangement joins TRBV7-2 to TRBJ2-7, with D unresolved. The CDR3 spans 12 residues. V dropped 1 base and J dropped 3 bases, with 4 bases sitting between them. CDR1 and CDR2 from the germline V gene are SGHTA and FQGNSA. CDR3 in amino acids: CASSLDHYEQYF. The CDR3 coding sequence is TGTGCCAGCAGCTTAGACCACTACGAGCAGTACTTC.

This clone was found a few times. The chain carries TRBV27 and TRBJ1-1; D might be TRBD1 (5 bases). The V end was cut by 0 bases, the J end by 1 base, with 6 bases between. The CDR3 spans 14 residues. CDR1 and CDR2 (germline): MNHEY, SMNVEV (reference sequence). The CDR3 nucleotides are TGTGCCAGCAGTTTATCGGGGGGGAACACTGAAGCTTTCTTT. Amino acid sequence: CASSLSGGNTEAFF.

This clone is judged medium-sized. The CDR3 DNA reads as TGTGCCAGCAGCTCCAGGGCCTCCCCTCAAGGCTACACCTTC. Residues: CASSSRASPQGYTF. The rearrangement links TRBV11-3 to TRBJ1-2; possible D gene TRBD1, 5 bases. The V end lost 4 bases, the J end lost 8 bases, and 17 bases lay between the germline ends. CDR1 is SGHNT, CDR2 YENEEA, per germline. The CDR3 runs 14 residues. Complete variable domain (other parts from reference TRBV11-3 and TRBJ1-2): EAGVVQSPRYKIIEKKQPVAFWCNPISGHNTLYWYLQNLGQGPELLIRYENEEAVDDSQLPKDRFSAERLKGVDSTLKIQPAELGDSAVYLCASSSRASPQGYTFGSGTRLTVV.

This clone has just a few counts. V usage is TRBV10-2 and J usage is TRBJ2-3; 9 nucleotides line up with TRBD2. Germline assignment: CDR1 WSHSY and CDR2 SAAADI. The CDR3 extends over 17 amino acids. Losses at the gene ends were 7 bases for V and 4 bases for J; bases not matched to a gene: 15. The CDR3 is CASINSGRLGDADTQYF. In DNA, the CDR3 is TGCGCCAGCATAAACAGCGGGAGGCTCGGGGACGCAGATACGCAGTATTTT.

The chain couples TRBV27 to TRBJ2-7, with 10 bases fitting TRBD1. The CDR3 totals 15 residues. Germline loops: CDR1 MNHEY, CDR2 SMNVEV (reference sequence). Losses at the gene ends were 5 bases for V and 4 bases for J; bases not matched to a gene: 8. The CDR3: CASSRQTGGGYEQYF. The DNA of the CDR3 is TGTGCCAGCAGTCGGCAGACAGGGGGCGGGTACGAGCAGTACTTC.

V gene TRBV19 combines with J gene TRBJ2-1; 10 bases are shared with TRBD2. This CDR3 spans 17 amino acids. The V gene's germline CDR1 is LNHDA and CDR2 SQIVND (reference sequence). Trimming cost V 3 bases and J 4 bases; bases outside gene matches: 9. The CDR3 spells CASSIDIAGGFYNEQFF. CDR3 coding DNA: TGTGCCAGTAGTATTGATATAGCGGGGGGTTTTTACAATGAGCAGTTCTTC. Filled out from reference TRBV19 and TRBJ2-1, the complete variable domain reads DGGITQSPKYLFRKEGQNVTLSCEQNLNHDAMYWYRQDPGQGLRLIYYSQIVNDFQKGDIAEGYSVSREKKESFPLTVTSAQKNPTAFYLCASSIDIAGGFYNEQFFGPGTRLTVL.

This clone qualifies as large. The CDR3 is CATSREREVSSNQPQHF. The CDR3, as DNA: TGTGCCACCAGCAGGGAAAGGGAGGTCTCGAGCAATCAGCCCCAGCATTTT. This chain links TRBV15 with TRBJ1-5; the D is unclear. Germline lookup yields CDR1 LNHNV and CDR2 YYDKDF (reference sequence). The germline V and J ends were trimmed by 3 bases and 1 base, with 16 bases remaining between them. There are 17 residues in the CDR3.

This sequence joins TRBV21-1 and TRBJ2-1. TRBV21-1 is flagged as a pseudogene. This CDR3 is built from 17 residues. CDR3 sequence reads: CVPGAVPFESQRNEQFF. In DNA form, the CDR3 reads TGTGTTCCCGGGGCGGTACCTTTCGAGAGTCAGAGGAATGAGCAGTTCTTC.

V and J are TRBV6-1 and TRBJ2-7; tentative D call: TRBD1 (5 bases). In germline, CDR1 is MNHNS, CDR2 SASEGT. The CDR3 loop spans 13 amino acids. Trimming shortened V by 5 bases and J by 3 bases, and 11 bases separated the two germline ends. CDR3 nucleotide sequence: TGTGCCAGCAGTTTACCAGGGTACTACGAGCAGTACTTC. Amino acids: CASSLPGYYEQYF.

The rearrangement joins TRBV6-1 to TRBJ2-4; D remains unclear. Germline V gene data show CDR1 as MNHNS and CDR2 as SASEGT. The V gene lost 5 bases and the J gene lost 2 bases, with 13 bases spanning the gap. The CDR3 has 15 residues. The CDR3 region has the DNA TGTGCCAGCAGTTTTGACTTAGGCACCAAAAACATTCAGTACTTC. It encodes CASSFDLGTKNIQYF.

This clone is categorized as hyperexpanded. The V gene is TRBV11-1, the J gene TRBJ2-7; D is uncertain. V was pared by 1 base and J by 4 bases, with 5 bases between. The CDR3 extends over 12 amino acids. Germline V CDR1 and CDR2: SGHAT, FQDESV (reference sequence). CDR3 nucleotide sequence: TGTGCCAGCAGCTTAGAAGCGTACGAGCAGTACTTC. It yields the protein CASSLEAYEQYF. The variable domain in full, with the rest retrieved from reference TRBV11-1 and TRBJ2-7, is EAEVAQSPRYKITEKSQAVAFWCDPISGHATLYWYRQILGQGPELLVQFQDESVVDDSQLPKDRFSAERLKGVDSTLKIQPAELGDSAMYLCASSLEAYEQYFGPGTRLTVT.

This CDR3 reads CASSSDGQSNEKLFF. The DNA of the CDR3 is TGCGCCAGCAGCTCGGATGGACAGTCTAATGAAAAACTGTTTTTT. The gene calls are TRBV5-1 and TRBJ1-4; D perhaps matches TRBD1 (6 bases). Between the trimmed V and J ends, which lost 3 bases and 3 bases, there was a span of 12 bases. CDR3 size: 15 residues. Germline V gene lookup returns CDR1 SGHRS and CDR2 YFSETQ.

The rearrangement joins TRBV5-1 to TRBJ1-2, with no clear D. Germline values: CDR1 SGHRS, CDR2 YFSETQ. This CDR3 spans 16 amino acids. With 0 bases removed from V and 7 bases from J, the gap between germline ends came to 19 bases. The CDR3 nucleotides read TGCGCCAGCAGCTTGGTATTCAGCTTCGATTCGGGTGGCTACACCTTC. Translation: CASSLVFSFDSGGYTF.

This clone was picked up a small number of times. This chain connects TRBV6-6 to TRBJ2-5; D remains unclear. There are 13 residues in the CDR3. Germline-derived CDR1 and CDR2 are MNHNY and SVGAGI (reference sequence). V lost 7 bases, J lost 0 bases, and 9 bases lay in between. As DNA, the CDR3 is TGTGCCAGCACCGACCAGTACCAAGAGACCCAGTACTTC. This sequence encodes CASTDQYQETQYF.

CDR3 coding DNA: TGTGCCAGCAGCCTGACAGGGGTGGCCTACGAGCAGTACTTC. It encodes CASSLTGVAYEQYF. The chain recombines TRBV6-5 with TRBJ2-7, with 8 bases aligning to TRBD1. Germline-derived CDR1 and CDR2 are MNHEY and SVGAGI. There are 14 residues in the CDR3. Trimming cost V 6 bases and J 2 bases; bases outside gene matches: 6.

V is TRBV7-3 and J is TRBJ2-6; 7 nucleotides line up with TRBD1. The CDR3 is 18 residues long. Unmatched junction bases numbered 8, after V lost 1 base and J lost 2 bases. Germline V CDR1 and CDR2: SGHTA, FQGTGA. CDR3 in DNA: TGTGCCAGCAGCTTAAAGGGAGCCCAGGGGGCTGGGGCCAACGTCCTGACTTTC. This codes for CASSLKGAQGAGANVLTF. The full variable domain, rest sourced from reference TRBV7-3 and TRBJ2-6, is GAGVSQTPSNKVTEKGKYVELRCDPISGHTALYWYRQSLGQGPEFLIYFQGTGAADDSGLPNDRFFAVRPEGSVSTLKIQRTERGDSAVYLCASSLKGAQGAGANVLTFGAGSRLTVL.

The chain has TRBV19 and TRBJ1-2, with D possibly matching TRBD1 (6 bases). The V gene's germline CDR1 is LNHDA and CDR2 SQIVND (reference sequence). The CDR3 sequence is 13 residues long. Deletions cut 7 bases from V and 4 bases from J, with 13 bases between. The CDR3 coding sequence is TGTGCCAGTAACACAGGGAGCGGCTATGGCTACACCTTC. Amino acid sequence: CASNTGSGYGYTF.

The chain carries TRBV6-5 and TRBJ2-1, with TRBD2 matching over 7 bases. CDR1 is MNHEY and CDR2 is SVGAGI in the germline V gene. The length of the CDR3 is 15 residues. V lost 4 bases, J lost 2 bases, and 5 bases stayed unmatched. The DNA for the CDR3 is TGTGCCAGCAGTTTGTCCAGCGGGACCTACAATGAGCAGTTCTTC. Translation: CASSLSSGTYNEQFF.

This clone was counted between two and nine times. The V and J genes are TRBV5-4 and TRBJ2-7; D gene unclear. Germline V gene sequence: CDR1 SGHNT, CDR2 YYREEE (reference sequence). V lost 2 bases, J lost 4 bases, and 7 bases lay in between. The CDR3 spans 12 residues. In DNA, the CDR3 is TGTGCCAGCAGCTTAGAAGCGTACGAGCAGTACTTC. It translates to CASSLEAYEQYF. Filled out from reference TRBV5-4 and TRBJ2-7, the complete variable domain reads ETGVTQSPTHLIKTRGQQVTLRCSSQSGHNTVSWYQQALGQGPQFIFQYYREEENGRGNFPPRFSGLQFPNYSSELNVNALELDDSALYLCASSLEAYEQYFGPGTRLTVT.

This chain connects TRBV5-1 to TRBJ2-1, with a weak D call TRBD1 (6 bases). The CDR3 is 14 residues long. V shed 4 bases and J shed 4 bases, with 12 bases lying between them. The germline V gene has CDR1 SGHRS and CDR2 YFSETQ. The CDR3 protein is CASSPGQSYNEQFF. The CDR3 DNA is TGCGCCAGCAGCCCAGGACAGTCGTACAATGAGCAGTTCTTC.

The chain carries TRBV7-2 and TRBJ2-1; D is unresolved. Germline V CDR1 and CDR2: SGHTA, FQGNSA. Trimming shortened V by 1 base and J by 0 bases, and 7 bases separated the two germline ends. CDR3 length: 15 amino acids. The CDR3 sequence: CASSLVRSSYNEQFF. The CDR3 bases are TGTGCCAGCAGCTTAGTTCGCAGCTCCTACAATGAGCAGTTCTTC.

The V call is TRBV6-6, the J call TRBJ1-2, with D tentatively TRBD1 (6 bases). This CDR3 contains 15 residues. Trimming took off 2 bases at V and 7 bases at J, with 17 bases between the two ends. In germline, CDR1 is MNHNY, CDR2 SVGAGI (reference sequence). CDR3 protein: CASSYLGVNRAGYTF. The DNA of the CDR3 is TGTGCCAGCAGTTACCTCGGGGTAAACAGGGCTGGCTACACCTTC.